These T cell receptor beta chains were read from a single sample in a study of cytomegalovirus exposure and HLA in healthy donors. Sequencing was performed with immunoSEQ multiplex PCR; in TCRdb, only in-frame clones are kept and a portion is missing. The table has about 160,000 clones, 80% to 90% seen once. Material for sequencing was PBMCs. Receptors were obtained from a man aged 18 to 30 in good health and CMV-seropositive. Each CDR3 is given with its conserved first and last residue. A D gene is named only where the DNA matches it firmly. Not all rows give a size; the values are once, few, many and, for expanded clones, a class.

j_call d_call v_call clone_size cdr3_nt cdr3_aa
TRBJ2-2 TRBD1 TRBV6-4 few TGTGCCAGCGGCGGGACAGGGGCCGGGGAGCTGTTTTTT CASGGTGAGELFF
TRBJ1-2 - TRBV7-2 - TGTGCCAGCAGCTTAGGAGGGGGAAGTGACTATGGCTACACCTTC CASSLGGGSDYGYTF
TRBJ1-6 TRBD1 TRBV6-5 - TGTGCCAGCAGTTCGACAGGGATAGATTCACCCCTCCACTTT CASSSTGIDSPLHF
TRBJ2-1 TRBD2 TRBV10-1 - TGCGCCAGCAGCTCCGGACTAGCGGGGATTAGCCCATACAATGAGCAGTTCTTC CASSSGLAGISPYNEQFF
TRBJ1-6 TRBD1 TRBV12-5 - TGTGCTAGTGTCCGACAGGGGAACAATTCACCCCTCCACTTT CASVRQGNNSPLHF
TRBJ1-2 - TRBV5-6 - TGTGCCAGCAGCTTAGGACACCAGCATGGCTACACCTTC CASSLGHQHGYTF
TRBJ2-2 - TRBV2 - TGTGCCAGCACTGCTAGCCGCACCGAGGAGCTGTTTTTT CASTASRTEELFF
TRBJ1-2 - TRBV6-5 - TGTGCCAGCAGGACCCAGCGTACTGCTAACTATGGCTACACCTTC CASRTQRTANYGYTF
TRBJ2-7 - TRBV6-5 few TGTGCCAGCAGTTACGCCATAGGAGGCGGCGCAAGCGAGCAGTACTTC CASSYAIGGGASEQYF
TRBJ1-6 TRBD1 TRBV30 - TGTGCCTGGAGTCCCGACAGGGTACGGTCACCCCTCCACTTT CAWSPDRVRSPLHF
TRBJ1-5 TRBD1 TRBV6-6 - TGTGCCAGCAGTTATCTGGACAGGGTGGAGCAGCCCCAGCATTTT CASSYLDRVEQPQHF
TRBJ2-1 - TRBV6-1 - TGTGCCAGTCTAAGAGCTGTTTCCTACAATGAGCAGTTCTTC CASLRAVSYNEQFF
TRBJ1-2 - TRBV5-4 - TGTGCCAGCAGCTTGGTGCCCGCGGGGGAAGGCTATGGCTACACCTTC CASSLVPAGEGYGYTF
TRBJ1-2 - TRBV19 - TGTGCCAGTAGTAAGGCTCAGGGCCTCTATGGCTACACCTTC CASSKAQGLYGYTF
TRBJ1-1 - TRBV25-1 few TGTGCCATCCAGGGAATAGATAAGAACACTGAAGCTTTCTTT CAIQGIDKNTEAFF
TRBJ2-7 - TRBV6-6 - TGTGCCAGCAGATGGGACTTAGCAACTTACGAGCAGTACTTC CASRWDLATYEQYF
TRBJ1-2 - TRBV9 few TGTGCCAGCAGCGTAGCCAGGGATAACTATGGCTACACCTTC CASSVARDNYGYTF
TRBJ1-6 - TRBV4-1 - TGCGCCAGCAGCCAAGGCCAGGGGATCGCTTCACCCCTCCACTTT CASSQGQGIASPLHF
TRBJ1-2 TRBD1 TRBV7-9 - TGTGCCAGCAGCTTCACAGGGGGGGATGGCTACACCTTC CASSFTGGDGYTF
TRBJ1-1 - TRBV2 - TGTGCCAGCAGCCCGGCCAATCCCGGGGGCACTGAAGCTTTCTTT CASSPANPGGTEAFF